Sequencing of this T cell receptor beta chain was carried out in a study of blood T cell repertoires in COVID-19. Study summary: Sample material is recorded as cDNA or gDNA derived from T cells, B-cell-depleted T cells, or PBMCs.

Germline loops: CDR1 SGHVS, CDR2 FQNEAQ. V dropped 3 bases and J dropped 0 bases, with 7 bases sitting between them. This CDR3 comprises 14 residues. Seattle cases were enrolled at active infection and followed longitudinally. In the original analysis: Using reference gene primer amplification, nucleated cell counts were estimated. Method: immunoSEQ multiplex PCR; TCRdb's copy keeps in-frame clones and lacks some. V, J and clone size reflect that table, while D and trimming were determined from the DNA. The sample contains roughly 200,000 clones, 82% of which appear only once. The chain couples TRBV7-8 to TRBJ2-3; the D gene is possibly TRBD2 (5 bases). Specimen: peripheral blood. The sequence came from a woman aged 55-69 years with COVID-19, enrolled during active disease. The CDR3 region has the DNA TGTGCCAGCAGCTTGCAGCGGAGCACAGATACGCAGTATTTT. The encoded protein is CASSLQRSTDTQYF.